The 19 T cell receptor beta chains below come from one sample, sequenced in a study of cytomegalovirus exposure and HLA in healthy donors. The PCR contained 60 Vbeta and 13 Jbeta primers. Profiled with immunoSEQ multiplex PCR; TCRdb holds only in-frame clones, not every one. The sample has 95,000 to 150,000 clones, under 90% seen once. The specimen sequenced was PBMCs. Every receptor here comes from a female donor in good health and CMV-seropositive.

The rearrangement uses TRBV9 and TRBJ2-1, with a weak D call TRBD2 (7 bases). CDR3 length equals 16 residues. Germline V gene sequence: CDR1 SGDLS, CDR2 YYNGEE. V was shortened by 4 bases and J by 0 bases, with 14 bases between the two germline ends. The DNA for the CDR3 is TGTGCCAGCAGCAGTACGGGGGGCCGCTCCTACAATGAGCAGTTCTTC. Protein sequence: CASSSTGGRSYNEQFF.

The gene calls are TRBV2 and TRBJ2-7; D may be TRBD1 (5 bases). CDR3 length: 14 amino acids. Between the trimmed V and J ends, which lost 7 bases and 3 bases, there was a span of 16 bases. Germline V CDR1 and CDR2: SNHLY, FYNNEI. The DNA of the CDR3 is TGTGCCAGCACCCTCCTAGGGGTCAACTACGAGCAGTACTTC. Its translation is CASTLLGVNYEQYF.

The CDR3 nucleotides read TGTGCCAGCAGTGAAAAGTCGGGGAATCAGCCCCAGCATTTT. It translates to CASSEKSGNQPQHF. The chain links TRBV2 to TRBJ1-5; no clear D gene. The CDR3 runs 14 residues. V gave up 2 bases and J gave up 4 bases, with 9 bases separating them. Looked up from germline, CDR1 is SNHLY and CDR2 is FYNNEI.

The chain employs TRBV6-1 and TRBJ1-2, with TRBD1 matching over 9 bases. CDR3 length: 13 residues. Germline CDR1 MNHNS, CDR2 SASEGT. The ends lost 6 bases at V and 7 bases at J; junction bases unmatched: 6. The CDR3 DNA sequence: TGTGCCAGCAGCATGGACAGGGGCGGTGGCTACACCTTC. This encodes CASSMDRGGGYTF.

V gene TRBV4-2 combines with J gene TRBJ2-3; tentative D call: TRBD1 (6 bases). Germline lookup yields CDR1 LGHNA and CDR2 YNFKEQ. The CDR3 totals 15 residues. V was shortened by 1 base and J by 0 bases, with 8 bases between the two germline ends. The CDR3 DNA sequence: TGTGCCAGCAGCCAAGCAGGGGCTAGCACAGATACGCAGTATTTT. It is translated as CASSQAGASTDTQYF.

The chain employs TRBV7-2 and TRBJ1-5; D is perhaps TRBD1 (6 bases). The ends were cut back, 4 bases at V and 6 bases at J, with 10 bases in the middle. Germline CDR1 is SGHTA and CDR2 is FQGNSA. CDR3 length: 13 amino acids. CDR3 region: CASSSQGRQPQHF. The CDR3 region has the DNA TGTGCCAGCAGCTCCCAGGGGCGTCAGCCCCAGCATTTT.

The rearrangement links TRBV13 to TRBJ2-3; possibly TRBD2 for D (6 bases). V lost 7 bases and J lost 4, with 12 bases in between. CDR1 PRHDT and CDR2 FYEKMQ come from the germline V gene (reference sequence). The CDR3 sequence is 13 residues long. DNA for the CDR3: TGTGCCAGCACCTTGGAGGGGTCAGATACGCAGTATTTT. Translated: CASTLEGSDTQYF.

The chain employs TRBV4-1 and TRBJ2-1, with 10 bases aligning to TRBD2. This CDR3 comprises 16 residues. CDR1 is MGHRA, CDR2 YSYEKL, per germline. J was trimmed by 7 bases and V by 2 bases; bases with no gene match: 8. CDR3 bases: TGCGCCAGCAGCCAAATGGAACTAGCGGGGAGGAATGAGCAGTTCTTC. Its translation is CASSQMELAGRNEQFF.

This clone was seen a single time. V gene TRBV7-2 combines with J gene TRBJ2-7, with TRBD1 identical over 7 bases. With 5 bases clipped from V and 3 bases from J, the junction kept 4 bases outside the gene matches. CDR1 and CDR2 (germline): SGHTA, FQGNSA. The CDR3 extends over 13 amino acids. CDR3 region: CASSPGTVYEQYF. In nucleotides, the CDR3 is TGTGCCAGCAGCCCTGGGACAGTCTACGAGCAGTACTTC.

The V call is TRBV7-2, the J call TRBJ2-2, with unresolved D. Germline CDR1 SGHTA, CDR2 FQGNSA. The germline V and J ends were trimmed by 1 base and 2 bases, with 11 bases remaining between them. The CDR3 runs to 16 residues. The DNA of the CDR3 is TGTGCCAGCAGCTTAGGCCCAGCGCCCAACACCGGGGAGCTGTTTTTT. Protein sequence: CASSLGPAPNTGELFF.

The rearrangement links TRBV10-3 to TRBJ1-2, with D unresolved. V lost 6 bases and J 4 bases, leaving 6 bases between the germline ends. The CDR3 consists of 11 residues. The germline gives CDR1 ENHRY, CDR2 SYGVKD. Written as DNA, the CDR3 is TGTGCCATCAGGCGGATCTATGGCTACACCTTC. The encoded protein is CAIRRIYGYTF.

The chain has TRBV19 and TRBJ2-5; 7 bases are a match to TRBD2. Germline V gene data show CDR1 as LNHDA and CDR2 as SQIVND (reference sequence). The CDR3 length is 15 residues. J lost 2 bases, V lost 1 base, and 4 bases had no gene match. CDR3: CASSIGGGTQETQYF. CDR3 in DNA: TGTGCCAGTAGTATAGGGGGGGGAACTCAAGAGACCCAGTACTTC.

The J gene is TRBJ1-2, the V gene TRBV6-6; 9 nucleotides align to TRBD1. Per the germline V gene, CDR1 is MNHNY and CDR2 is SVGAGI (reference sequence). The CDR3 spans 14 residues. The junction had 8 bases not matched to a gene; V was cut back by 9 bases and J by 3 bases. The CDR3 nucleotides are TGTGCCAGTTTACAGGGGGCATCAGACTATGGCTACACCTTC. It codes for CASLQGASDYGYTF.

The chain couples TRBV5-1 to TRBJ2-2, with unresolved D. CDR3 size: 17 residues. Trimming removed 2 bases at V and 0 bases at J, with 14 bases between. Germline V gene data show CDR1 as SGHRS and CDR2 as YFSETQ. CDR3 sequence (DNA): TGCGCCAGCAGCTTCGCTTTTTGGCTGTCGAACACCGGGGAGCTGTTTTTT. This sequence encodes CASSFAFWLSNTGELFF. Filled out from reference TRBV5-1 and TRBJ2-2, the complete variable domain reads KAGVTQTPRYLIKTRGQQVTLSCSPISGHRSVSWYQQTPGQGLQFLFEYFSETQRNKGNFPGRFSGRQFSNSRSEMNVSTLELGDSALYLCASSFAFWLSNTGELFFGEGSRLTVL.

The chain uses TRBV4-1 and TRBJ1-1, with a weak D call TRBD1 (6 bases). Germline V gene sequence: CDR1 MGHRA, CDR2 YSYEKL. This CDR3 is 18 amino acids long. V was clipped by 8 bases and J by 1 base, with 26 bases between them. This CDR3 reads CASGRGQPSRTPNTEAFF. The DNA of the CDR3 is TGCGCCAGCGGACGTGGACAGCCGTCGAGGACCCCGAACACTGAAGCTTTCTTT.

This clone turned up a few times. The CDR3 is CASSLGGPGGGSYEQYF. In DNA, the CDR3 is TGCGCCAGCAGCTTGGGGGGGCCCGGGGGGGGCTCCTACGAGCAGTACTTC. The chain has TRBV5-1 and TRBJ2-7; TRBD2 aligns across 8 bases. Losses at the gene ends were 0 bases for V and 0 bases for J; bases not matched to a gene: 8. CDR1 and CDR2 (germline): SGHRS, YFSETQ. This CDR3 spans 17 amino acids.

The rearrangement links TRBV7-8 to TRBJ1-1; D is perhaps TRBD1 (5 bases). This CDR3 is 14 amino acids long. V lost 3 bases to trimming and J lost 11 bases, with 19 bases between them. Germline V CDR1 and CDR2: SGHVS, FQNEAQ. The CDR3 reads CASSFSTAPRMAFF. The DNA of the CDR3 is TGTGCCAGCAGCTTCTCGACAGCGCCTAGAATGGCTTTCTTT.

The chain joins TRBV27 to TRBJ1-2, with D perhaps TRBD1 (6 bases). Germline CDR1 is MNHEY and CDR2 is SMNVEV (reference sequence). The CDR3 loop spans 12 amino acids. Between the trimmed V and J ends, which lost 5 bases and 8 bases, there was a span of 12 bases. For the CDR3, the DNA is TGTGCCAGCAGTCCCGAAGGGGGAGGCTACACCTTC. Translating it yields CASSPEGGGYTF.

CDR3 sequence (DNA): TGTGCCAGCAGCCACTGGCGGGGGGGCAAGGGCACAGATACGCAGTATTTT. Its protein product is CASSHWRGGKGTDTQYF. This chain uses TRBV7-2 with TRBJ2-3; 9 bases line up with TRBD2. V trimming: 5 bases; J trimming: 1 base; junction bases outside the gene matches: 10. Germline lookup yields CDR1 SGHTA and CDR2 FQGNSA. This CDR3 is built from 17 residues. Combining the CDR3 with reference TRBV7-2 and TRBJ2-3 gives the whole variable domain GAGVSQSPSNKVTEKGKDVELRCDPISGHTALYWYRQSLGQGLEFLIYFQGNSAPDKSGLPSDRFSAERTGGSVSTLTIQRTQQEDSAVYLCASSHWRGGKGTDTQYFGPGTRLTVL.